These 5 T cell receptor beta chains were sequenced from one sample in a study of shared clonotypes between healthy human individuals. Naive CD8 isolation took CD45RO-negative cells positively selected for CCR7 and excluded terminally differentiated effector memory CD45RA+ cells. Assay: immunoSEQ multiplex PCR; the TCRdb copy retains only in-frame clones and omits some. The sample lists hundreds of thousands of clones; 96% were seen once. The sequencing sample was made of naive CD8+ T cells sorted from blood. The receptors come from a woman in her twenties or thirties in good health.

The rearrangement links TRBV25-1 to TRBJ2-5, with 12 bases aligning to TRBD2. CDR3 length equals 15 residues. Trimming cost V 5 bases and J 7 bases; bases outside gene matches: 8. The V gene's germline CDR1 is MGHDK and CDR2 SYGVNS. The CDR3 region has the DNA TGTGCCAGCAGTACGTTGACTAGCGGGAGAGGGACCCAGTACTTC. This codes for CASSTLTSGRGTQYF.

The chain joins TRBV13 to TRBJ2-7; a possible D gene is TRBD2 (6 bases). V lost 5 bases and J 5 bases, leaving 16 bases between the germline ends. Germline assignment: CDR1 PRHDT and CDR2 FYEKMQ (reference sequence). This CDR3 contains 14 residues. CDR3 amino acids: CASSTRLESHEQYF. CDR3 nucleotides: TGTGCCAGCAGCACCCGACTAGAATCCCACGAGCAGTACTTC.

The chain employs TRBV29-1 and TRBJ1-3, with D uncertain. In germline, CDR1 is SQVTM, CDR2 ANQGSEA. CDR3 length: 14 amino acids. The V gene lost 4 bases and the J gene lost 4 bases, with 14 bases spanning the gap. CDR3 nucleotide sequence: TGCAGCGTTGGTGGTTCCGTCACGGGAAACACCATATATTTT. Translated: CSVGGSVTGNTIYF.

Comments on this clone: The same CDR3 can be traced to other DNA sequences in this sample. The rearrangement uses TRBV4-2 and TRBJ2-7; 9 bases match TRBD1. This CDR3 has 14 amino acids. Germline assignment: CDR1 LGHNA and CDR2 YNFKEQ. V shed 1 base, J shed 6 bases, and the junction held 4 bases outside the gene matches. CDR3 region: CASSQGTGEGEQYF. In DNA form, the CDR3 reads TGTGCCAGCAGCCAAGGGACAGGGGAAGGCGAGCAGTACTTC.

V gene TRBV12-5 combines with J gene TRBJ1-2, with D tentatively TRBD1 (6 bases). The CDR3 totals 13 residues. Deletions cut 2 bases from V and 8 bases from J, with 12 bases between. Germline V gene sequence: CDR1 LGHNT, CDR2 FRNRAP. CDR3 residues: CASGLIGGKGYTF. The CDR3 DNA sequence: TGTGCTAGTGGTTTGATCGGGGGCAAGGGCTACACCTTC.